The 22 T cell receptor beta chains below come from one sample, sequenced in a study of T cell responses to AZD1222 COVID-19 vaccine. Sequencing was performed with immunoSEQ multiplex PCR; in TCRdb, only in-frame clones are kept and a portion is missing. The sample has roughly 130,000 clones, 91% seen once. Sample: peripheral blood, taken on day 0 of AZD1222 vaccination. The receptors derive from an adult in good health.

This rearrangement joins TRBV5-4 to TRBJ1-2; D possibly corresponds to TRBD1 (6 bases). The CDR3 has 14 residues. V was shortened by 5 bases and J by 8 bases, with 19 bases between the two germline ends. CDR1 is SGHNT, CDR2 YYREEE, per germline (reference sequence). In nucleotides, the CDR3 is TGTGCCAGCAGACTCTCGGGGGGCGGTCCGGGCTACACCTTC. Protein: CASRLSGGGPGYTF.

This chain uses TRBV15 with TRBJ1-1; no reliable D call. With 1 base removed from V and 6 bases from J, the gap between germline ends came to 9 bases. The CDR3 extends over 13 amino acids. Germline V gene lookup returns CDR1 LNHNV and CDR2 YYDKDF (reference sequence). This chain's CDR3 is CATSRGSGAEAFF. The DNA of the CDR3 is TGTGCCACCAGCAGAGGGTCGGGCGCTGAAGCTTTCTTT.

This CDR3 reads CAWTEMNTEAFF. In nucleotides, the CDR3 is TGTGCCTGGACGGAGATGAACACTGAAGCTTTCTTT. This chain uses TRBV30 with TRBJ1-1; no clear D. The ends were cut back, 4 bases at V and 0 bases at J, with 6 bases in the middle. CDR1 GTSNPN and CDR2 SVGIG come from the germline V gene (reference sequence). CDR3 length: 12 residues. Supplemented by reference TRBV30 and TRBJ1-1, the full variable domain reads SQTIHQWPATLVQPVGSPLSLECTVEGTSNPNLYWYRQAAGRGLQLLFYSVGIGQISSEVPQNLSASRPQDRQFILSSKKLLLSDSGFYLCAWTEMNTEAFFGQGTRLTVV.

The chain recombines TRBV7-9 with TRBJ2-1; D unresolved. Trimming removed 6 bases from V and 7 bases from J, with 10 bases in between. This CDR3 region has 12 residues. Germline V lookup: CDR1 SEHNR, CDR2 FQNEAQ (reference sequence). The chain's CDR3 is CASRATLNEQFF. The CDR3 bases are TGTGCCAGCAGGGCGACTCTTAATGAGCAGTTCTTC.

The chain uses TRBV9 and TRBJ1-1; D unresolved. The CDR3 spans 12 residues. Germline V lookup: CDR1 SGDLS, CDR2 YYNGEE. V lost 4 bases to trimming and J lost 1 base, with 5 bases between them. The chain's CDR3 is CASSRPNTEAFF. The CDR3 region has the DNA TGTGCCAGCAGCAGGCCGAACACTGAAGCTTTCTTT. Complete variable domain (other parts from reference TRBV9 and TRBJ1-1): DSGVTQTPKHLITATGQRVTLRCSPRSGDLSVYWYQQSLDQGLQFLIQYYNGEERAKGNILERFSAQQFPDLHSELNLSSLELGDSALYFCASSRPNTEAFFGQGTRLTVV.

This clone was detected a few times. The gene calls are TRBV9 and TRBJ1-2, with 8 bases fitting TRBD1. Losses at the gene ends were 0 bases for V and 2 bases for J; bases not matched to a gene: 0. Germline V gives CDR1 SGDLS, CDR2 YYNGEE. This CDR3 has 14 amino acids. The CDR3 region has the DNA TGTGCCAGCAGCGTAGGGACAGGGAACTATGGCTACACCTTC. Protein sequence: CASSVGTGNYGYTF.

This clone occurred once. This rearrangement joins TRBV11-3 to TRBJ2-2; D remains ambiguous. Trimming stripped 0 bases from V and 7 bases from J, with 9 bases between. This CDR3 is 14 amino acids long. Germline lookup yields CDR1 SGHNT and CDR2 YENEEA. The CDR3 DNA reads as TGTGCCAGCAGCTTAGATCTGGACGGCGGGGAGCTGTTTTTT. It translates to CASSLDLDGGELFF.

The rearrangement uses TRBV5-4 and TRBJ1-5; the D gene is possibly TRBD1 (6 bases). Between the trimmed V and J ends, which lost 0 bases and 1 base, there was a span of 8 bases. Germline V gene data show CDR1 as SGHNT and CDR2 as YYREEE (reference sequence). The CDR3 runs to 15 residues. DNA of the CDR3: TGTGCCAGCAGCTTGGGGGGGCTCAGCAATCAGCCCCAGCATTTT. The encoded protein is CASSLGGLSNQPQHF.

The chain carries TRBV5-1 and TRBJ2-2; TRBD1 might be the D (6 bases). The CDR3 length is 16 residues. In germline, CDR1 is SGHRS, CDR2 YFSETQ. The V end lost 3 bases, the J end lost 5 bases, and 17 bases lay between the germline ends. The CDR3 loop reads CASSWGPSQVTGELFF. DNA for the CDR3: TGCGCCAGCAGCTGGGGGCCTTCTCAAGTGACCGGGGAGCTGTTTTTT.

V usage is TRBV18 and J usage is TRBJ2-3; D is perhaps TRBD2 (5 bases). The germline V and J ends were trimmed by 6 bases and 2 bases, with 9 bases remaining between them. This CDR3 region has 13 residues. Germline loops: CDR1 KGHSH, CDR2 LQKENI. The CDR3 loop is CASSPGYTDTQYF. CDR3 sequence (DNA): TGTGCCAGCTCCCCGGGATACACAGATACGCAGTATTTT.

The chain uses TRBV4-1 and TRBJ2-4; D gene ambiguous. V lost 0 bases and J lost 7, with 4 bases in between. Germline loops: CDR1 MGHRA, CDR2 YSYEKL. The CDR3 has 12 amino acids. The CDR3 nucleotides read TGCGCCAGCAGCCAAGAAGGGAACATTCAGTACTTC. Translated: CASSQEGNIQYF.

The count of this clone is one. This chain connects TRBV11-2 to TRBJ1-5; weak D call: TRBD1 (5 bases). CDR3 length: 17 residues. CDR1 is SGHAT and CDR2 is FQNNGV in the germline V gene. Trimming took 4 bases from V and 3 from J, leaving 19 bases between them. The CDR3 bases are TGTGCCAGCAGCTCAACTTCCCGGGGCGCTTTCAATCAGCCCCAGCATTTT. Translating gives CASSSTSRGAFNQPQHF. The full variable domain, completed using reference TRBV11-2 and TRBJ1-5, is EAGVAQSPRYKIIEKRQSVAFWCNPISGHATLYWYQQILGQGPKLLIQFQNNGVVDDSQLPKDRFSAERLKGVDSTLKIQPAKLEDSAVYLCASSSTSRGAFNQPQHFGDGTRLSIL.

This clone was found once. V is TRBV4-1 and J is TRBJ2-7; D not resolved. Deletions cut 1 base from V and 3 bases from J, with 13 bases between. From germline, CDR1 is MGHRA and CDR2 YSYEKL. This CDR3 contains 15 residues. CDR3: CASSQGPRADYEQYF. The CDR3 DNA follows: TGCGCCAGCAGCCAAGGGCCTAGGGCGGACTACGAGCAGTACTTC.

This clone was counted a few times. This sequence joins TRBV19 and TRBJ1-2; TRBD1 matches at 11 bases. This CDR3 region has 14 residues. J gave up 8 bases and V 10 bases, and 12 bases lay outside the gene matches. CDR1 is LNHDA and CDR2 is SQIVND in the germline V gene (reference sequence). The CDR3 sequence: CATGDRGTPRGYTF. The CDR3 DNA follows: TGTGCCACTGGGGACAGGGGGACACCGAGGGGCTACACCTTC.

This chain joins TRBV5-6 and TRBJ2-2, with TRBD2 matching over 10 bases. V shed 4 bases, J shed 1 base, and the junction held 4 bases outside the gene matches. CDR3 length equals 16 residues. Germline assignment: CDR1 SGHDT and CDR2 YYEEEE. CDR3 sequence reads: CASSPGLAENTGELFF. The CDR3 DNA sequence: TGTGCCAGCAGCCCAGGACTAGCGGAGAACACCGGGGAGCTGTTTTTT.

The chain recombines TRBV4-3 with TRBJ2-7; D not resolved. The CDR3 consists of 15 residues. Germline CDR1 reads LGHNA; CDR2 reads YSLEER. Trimming shortened V by 2 bases and J by 3 bases, and 14 bases separated the two germline ends. The CDR3: CASSQTGSSDYEQYF. The CDR3 DNA reads as TGCGCCAGCAGCCAAACCGGGTCCAGTGACTACGAGCAGTACTTC.

This clone was seen just once. The V and J genes are TRBV5-1 and TRBJ1-1, with 7 bases fitting TRBD1. Germline CDR1 and CDR2: SGHRS and YFSETQ. With V trimmed by 4 bases and J by 0 bases, 3 bases remained unmatched. The CDR3 length is 14 residues. This CDR3 reads CASSPQGVNTEAFF. The CDR3 DNA reads TGCGCCAGCAGCCCGCAGGGGGTGAACACTGAAGCTTTCTTT.

The chain links TRBV19 to TRBJ2-3; 14 bases fit TRBD2. Per the germline V gene, CDR1 is LNHDA and CDR2 is SQIVND (reference sequence). The junction had 7 bases not matched to a gene; V was cut back by 4 bases and J by 10 bases. This CDR3 spans 15 amino acids. CDR3 sequence reads: CASSTTSGRAPSQYF. CDR3 DNA sequence: TGTGCCAGTAGTACGACTAGCGGGAGGGCCCCGTCGCAGTATTTT.

The J gene is TRBJ2-7, the V gene TRBV28; tentatively, D is TRBD2 (6 bases). Germline loops: CDR1 MDHEN, CDR2 SYDVKM. The V end was cut by 5 bases, the J end by 1 base, with 18 bases between. This CDR3 is 16 amino acids long. CDR3 DNA: TGTGCCAGCAGTACCCCGGACGGGGGATTATCCTACGAGCAGTACTTC. It is translated as CASSTPDGGLSYEQYF.

The gene calls are TRBV27 and TRBJ1-4, with 7 bases that match TRBD1. The CDR3 loop spans 14 amino acids. In germline, CDR1 is MNHEY, CDR2 SMNVEV (reference sequence). Trimming cost V 2 bases and J 8 bases; bases outside gene matches: 5. The CDR3 DNA reads TGTGCCAGCAGTTTAACGACAGGGCGGGAAAAACTGTTTTTT. Translated, it gives CASSLTTGREKLFF. Drawing the rest from reference TRBV27 and TRBJ1-4, the complete variable domain is EAQVTQNPRYLITVTGKKLTVTCSQNMNHEYMSWYRQDPGLGLRQIYYSMNVEVTDKGDVPEGYKVSRKEKRNFPLILESPSPNQTSLYFCASSLTTGREKLFFGSGTQLSVL.

The genes are TRBV12-3 or TRBV12-4 and TRBJ2-7, with unresolved D. The CDR3 runs 12 residues. V was shortened by 3 bases and J by 5 bases, with 8 bases between the two germline ends. DNA of the CDR3: TGTGCCAGCAGTTTCCCAATGGACGAGCAGTACTTC. Protein product: CASSFPMDEQYF.

The chain uses TRBV15 and TRBJ1-4; D is undetermined. The CDR3 sequence is 13 residues long. Trimming took off 8 bases at V and 8 bases at J, with 15 bases between the two ends. CDR1 and CDR2 from the germline V gene are LNHNV and YYDKDF (reference sequence). The CDR3 DNA sequence: TGTGCCACCGCGGGCGCGAGAACCGAAAAACTGTTTTTT. It specifies CATAGARTEKLFF.